These 29 T cell receptor beta chains were all obtained from the same sample, sequenced in a study of post-analysis software for immune sequencing data. Study findings and constraints: There were roughly 5 TRBV segments more frequent in patients than controls, and TRBV5-6, TRBV5-1 and TRBV20-1 were among them.

Their recognized antigens are unknown. Incorporated into the TCR beta cDNA libraries were unique molecular identifiers, which served to reduce PCR and sequencing biases. TCRdb re-called the PCR reads with MiXCR, one entry per CDR3 protein. The profile shows 600,000 to 700,000 distinct CDR3 sequences, roughly three fifths of them singletons. The sample taken for sequencing was blood. These receptors were taken from a girl aged 2 to 10 with multiple sclerosis.

This chain links TRBV20-1 with TRBJ2-3, with D possibly matching TRBD2 (5 bases). V lost 3 bases to trimming and J lost 0 bases, with 10 bases between them. Germline-derived CDR1 and CDR2 are DFQATT and SNEGSKA (reference sequence). The CDR3 is 14 residues long. The chain's CDR3 is CSASWRVSTDTQYF. The DNA of the CDR3 is TGCAGTGCTAGTTGGCGGGTGAGCACAGATACGCAGTATTTT.

The CDR3 loop reads CAIMASGSLNTQYF. CDR3 DNA: TGTGCCATCATGGCGAGCGGGAGTTTAAATACGCAGTATTTT. This chain links TRBV10-3 with TRBJ2-3; 8 bases line up with TRBD2. CDR1 is ENHRY and CDR2 is SYGVKD in the germline V gene. Germline trimming cut 7 bases from V and 7 bases from J; bases unmatched to any gene: 10. The CDR3 has 14 amino acids.

This clonotype has only a few counts. The CDR3, as DNA: TGTGCCAGCAGTTACGATGTAGCGGGGGTGGATACGCAGTATTTT. This codes for CASSYDVAGVDTQYF. The rearrangement uses TRBV6-5 and TRBJ2-3; 9 bases align to TRBD2. This CDR3 is built from 15 residues. J was trimmed by 6 bases and V by 2 bases; bases with no gene match: 6. Germline V gene sequence: CDR1 MNHEY, CDR2 SVGAGI.

V gene TRBV20-1 combines with J gene TRBJ1-2; D remains unclear. Germline CDR1 and CDR2: DFQATT and SNEGSKA (reference sequence). V was pared by 3 bases and J by 7 bases, with 30 bases between. The CDR3 is 18 residues long. This CDR3 is CSASLIRTPRTSTGGYTF. CDR3 DNA sequence: TGCAGTGCTAGCCTCATTCGCACACCGAGGACTTCTACGGGTGGCTACACCTTC.

This clonotype was picked up one time. The gene calls are TRBV5-1 and TRBJ1-2, with 8 bases matching TRBD1. The CDR3 spans 14 residues. The V segment lost 0 bases and the J segment 6 bases; nucleotides outside the gene matches: 4. Germline-derived CDR1 and CDR2 are SGHRS and YFSETQ. The CDR3 nucleotides are TGCGCCAGCAGCTTGGCGCCAGGGGGCCATGGCTACACCTTC. Encoded protein: CASSLAPGGHGYTF. Looking up the rest from reference TRBV5-1 and TRBJ1-2 gives the full variable domain: KAGVTQTPRYLIKTRGQQVTLSCSPISGHRSVSWYQQTPGQGLQFLFEYFSETQRNKGNFPGRFSGRQFSNSRSEMNVSTLELGDSALYLCASSLAPGGHGYTFGSGTRLTVV.

Here the CDR3 DNA reads TGTGCCAGCAGTTTGGAGCGGGGGGGCTCCTACGAGCAGTACTTC. Its protein product is CASSLERGGSYEQYF. V gene TRBV12-3 or TRBV12-4 combines with J gene TRBJ2-7, with 10 bases matching TRBD2. The junction had 2 bases not matched to a gene; V was cut back by 3 bases and J by 0 bases. The CDR3 extends over 15 amino acids.

The V call is TRBV6-1, the J call TRBJ2-1; D call uncertain. This CDR3 is 11 amino acids long. Germline CDR1 MNHNS, CDR2 SASEGT. Trimming pared 7 bases from V and 8 bases from J, leaving 9 bases between. CDR3 amino acids: CASKTADEQFF. CDR3 nucleotides: TGTGCCAGCAAGACGGCTGATGAGCAGTTCTTC.

CDR3 protein: CSAHPVREGGETQYF. In nucleotides, the CDR3 is TGCAGTGCTCATCCCGTGCGGGAGGGTGGAGAGACCCAGTACTTC. The chain carries TRBV20-1 and TRBJ2-5; 9 bases match TRBD2. With V trimmed by 5 bases and J by 4 bases, 11 bases remained unmatched. CDR3 length: 15 amino acids. In germline, CDR1 is DFQATT, CDR2 SNEGSKA (reference sequence).

The V and J genes are TRBV25-1 and TRBJ1-2; D is unresolved. V lost 4 bases, J lost 4 bases, and 13 bases lay in between. Per germline, CDR1 MGHDK and CDR2 SYGVNS. This CDR3 spans 14 amino acids. CDR3 nucleotides: TGTGCCAGCAGTGGGGCGCTGGGCGGCTATGGCTACACCTTC. Its protein product is CASSGALGGYGYTF.

With respect to this clonotype: Its ends do not fully match the called genes, so a read error is possible. The chain is built from TRBV11-2 and TRBJ2-7, with TRBD1 matching 9 bases. Germline V gene sequence: CDR1 SGHAT, CDR2 FQNNGV. CDR3 length: 15 residues. CDR3 sequence (DNA): TGTGCCAGCAGCTTGGCACAGGGGGCCCCCTATGAGCAGTACTTC. Amino acids: CASSLAQGAPYEQYF.

A few counts support this clonotype. This chain links TRBV20-1 with TRBJ2-1; 7 positions match TRBD2. CDR1 and CDR2 from the germline V gene are DFQATT and SNEGSKA (reference sequence). Unmatched junction bases numbered 7, after V lost 0 bases and J lost 2 bases. This CDR3 is built from 16 residues. The CDR3 sequence: CSARDRGGSAYNEQFF. CDR3 sequence (DNA): TGCAGTGCTAGAGATCGGGGCGGGAGTGCCTACAATGAGCAGTTCTTC.

This sequence joins TRBV5-1 and TRBJ1-2, with TRBD1 matching 7 bases. This CDR3 spans 13 amino acids. V trimming: 4 bases; J trimming: 4 bases; junction bases outside the gene matches: 4. Per germline, CDR1 SGHRS and CDR2 YFSETQ. In nucleotides, the CDR3 is TGCGCCAGCAGCGCGACAGGGCTCTATGGCTACACCTTC. It specifies CASSATGLYGYTF.

This clonotype has a handful of counts. The chain employs TRBV6-5 and TRBJ2-1; D unresolved. The V end lost 2 bases, the J end lost 5 bases, and 7 bases lay between the germline ends. CDR3 length: 13 residues. Germline V CDR1 and CDR2: MNHEY, SVGAGI. The CDR3 sequence is CASSYGINNEQFF. In nucleotides, the CDR3 is TGTGCCAGCAGTTACGGGATAAACAATGAGCAGTTCTTC.

This clonotype was detected a few times. V usage is TRBV7-9 and J usage is TRBJ2-6; D might be TRBD1 or TRBD2, each matching 6 bases. Trimming removed 6 bases from V and 2 bases from J, with 17 bases in between. CDR1 and CDR2 from the germline V gene are SEHNR and FQNEAQ (reference sequence). The CDR3 is made up of 17 amino acids. The CDR3, as DNA: TGTGCCAGCAGTCAATACCGGGGGCAAACTGGGGCCAACGTCCTGACTTTC. As protein: CASSQYRGQTGANVLTF. The full variable domain, its missing parts supplied by reference TRBV7-9 and TRBJ2-6, is DTGVSQNPRHKITKRGQNVTFRCDPISEHNRLYWYRQTLGQGPEFLTYFQNEAQLEKSRLLSDRFSAERPKGSFSTLEIQRTEQGDSAMYLCASSQYRGQTGANVLTFGAGSRLTVL.

This chain uses TRBV7-2 with TRBJ2-7; D is undetermined. The better agreement between TRBJ2-5 and the DNA end casts doubt on the J call. CDR1 SGHTA and CDR2 FQGNSA come from the germline V gene. This CDR3 is built from 14 residues. The CDR3 region has the DNA TGTGCCAGCAACAGAAATGCCTCCCTGGAGACCCAGTACTTC. Residues: CASNRNASLETQYF.

This chain joins TRBV4-2 and TRBJ2-1; 7 bases agree with TRBD2. Germline V CDR1 and CDR2: LGHNA, YNFKEQ. V shed 4 bases and J 5 bases; nucleotides not matched to a gene: 8. The CDR3 sequence is 15 residues long. The CDR3 is CASSPERGAHNEQFF. For the CDR3, the DNA is TGTGCCAGCAGCCCCGAGCGGGGAGCCCACAATGAGCAGTTCTTC.

The chain joins TRBV6-1 to TRBJ1-6; no definite D call. Germline loops: CDR1 MNHNS, CDR2 SASEGT. The CDR3 has 14 amino acids. V gave up 0 bases and J gave up 8 bases, with 8 bases separating them. DNA of the CDR3: TGTGCCAGCAGTGAAGCGAGCCTCTATTCACCCCTCCACTTT. It translates to CASSEASLYSPLHF.

The table lists this clonotype with a few counts. The rearrangement joins TRBV3-1 to TRBJ2-5; 8 nucleotides agree with TRBD2. The DNA end favors TRBJ2-7, so the J call may be wrong. Germline V gives CDR1 LGHDT, CDR2 YNNKEL (reference sequence). The CDR3 is 16 residues long. The CDR3, as DNA: TGTGCCAGCAGCCAACCCCGGGTTCGGGAGGGAGACGAGCAGTACTTC. Translated: CASSQPRVREGDEQYF.

This clonotype was observed a few times. J is TRBJ2-3 and V is TRBV7-9; no reliable D call. Trimming cost V 3 bases and J 2 bases, with 6 bases left between them. The CDR3 length is 13 residues. The germline V gene has CDR1 SEHNR and CDR2 FQNEAQ (reference sequence). The CDR3 here is CASSFAATDTQYF. CDR3 sequence (DNA): TGTGCCAGCAGCTTTGCAGCCACAGATACGCAGTATTTT.

As for this clonotype: A clone one base away is much larger, so this may be a read error. The J gene is TRBJ2-1, the V gene TRBV4-1; the match to TRBD1 covers 8 bases. Looked up from germline, CDR1 is MGHRA and CDR2 is YSYEKL. The CDR3 sequence is 15 residues long. CDR3 protein: CAGSPTGAAYNEQFF. For the CDR3, the DNA is TGCGCCGGCAGCCCGACAGGGGCCGCCTACAATGAGCAGTTCTTC.

This clonotype turned up a few times. The chain joins TRBV6-5 to TRBJ1-6, with D possibly TRBD1 on 5 matching bases. Deletions cut 0 bases from V and 8 bases from J, with 11 bases between. The CDR3 is made up of 15 amino acids. Germline values: CDR1 MNHEY, CDR2 SVGAGI. This CDR3 reads CASSYSGPLDSPLHF. CDR3 nucleotide sequence: TGTGCCAGCAGTTACTCGGGGCCGTTAGATTCACCCCTCCACTTT.

This chain uses TRBV27 with TRBJ2-3; D is uncertain. Germline CDR1 and CDR2: MNHEY and SMNVEV (reference sequence). The CDR3 consists of 14 residues. The V gene lost 3 bases and the J gene lost 2 bases, with 9 bases spanning the gap. CDR3 bases: TGTGCCAGCAGTTTGCGCTCCCACACAGATACGCAGTATTTT. It encodes CASSLRSHTDTQYF.

The DNA for the CDR3 is TGTGCCAGCAGCCAGAGCCGGCGAGAGACCCAGTACTTC. Translation gives CASSQSRRETQYF. The rearrangement joins TRBV6-2 or TRBV6-3 to TRBJ2-5; D not certain. Germline assignment: CDR1 MNHEY and CDR2 SVGEGT. V lost 6 bases to trimming and J lost 4 bases, with 12 bases between them. This CDR3 comprises 13 residues.

J is TRBJ2-3 and V is TRBV7-8; no reliable D call. V was clipped by 5 bases and J by 2 bases, with 17 bases between them. CDR3 length: 16 amino acids. Germline assignment: CDR1 SGHVS and CDR2 FQNEAQ. CDR3: CASSHRRISITDTQYF. The DNA for the CDR3 is TGTGCCAGCAGCCACCGAAGGATCTCTATCACAGATACGCAGTATTTT.

The gene calls are TRBV5-1 and TRBJ1-1; maybe TRBD1 (5 bases). Germline V lookup: CDR1 SGHRS, CDR2 YFSETQ. V lost 7 bases and J lost 3, with 13 bases in between. This CDR3 comprises 13 residues. The CDR3 loop reads CASCEGPDTEAFF. CDR3 sequence (DNA): TGCGCCAGCTGCGAGGGGCCGGACACTGAAGCTTTCTTT.

V usage is TRBV6-2 or TRBV6-3 and J usage is TRBJ1-1; TRBD1 might be the D (5 bases). The ends were cut back, 0 bases at V and 6 bases at J, with 11 bases in the middle. The CDR3 extends over 14 amino acids. Germline V gene sequence: CDR1 MNHEY, CDR2 SVGEGT. The CDR3 DNA sequence: TGTGCCAGCAGTTACTCGGGGCGCGAGGCTGAAGCTTTCTTT. Translation: CASSYSGREAEAFF.

This chain connects TRBV9 to TRBJ1-2; D gene ambiguous. CDR1 is SGDLS and CDR2 is YYNGEE in the germline V gene. The ends were cut back, 0 bases at V and 5 bases at J, with 14 bases in the middle. This CDR3 contains 15 residues. The CDR3, as DNA: TGTGCCAGCAGCGTAGATCCGGGTTCTCGGTATGGCTACACCTTC. Translation gives CASSVDPGSRYGYTF.

This clonotype was detected once. This chain links TRBV3-1 with TRBJ2-5, with D tentatively TRBD2 (6 bases). The CDR3 covers 15 residues. V was trimmed by 1 base and J by 4 bases, leaving 13 bases between them. Looked up from germline, CDR1 is LGHDT and CDR2 is YNNKEL (reference sequence). As DNA, the CDR3 is TGTGCCAGCAGCCAAGGCGGGGAGCTCAGAGAGACCCAGTACTTC. Translating it yields CASSQGGELRETQYF.

This clonotype occurred a few times. The V gene is TRBV20-1, the J gene TRBJ2-5; 9 positions match TRBD1. J lost 2 bases, V lost 1 base, and 5 bases had no gene match. Germline V gives CDR1 DFQATT, CDR2 SNEGSKA (reference sequence). The CDR3 spans 15 residues. CDR3 DNA: TGCAGTGCTAGAGGGGACGACAGGGGGCAAGAGACCCAGTACTTC. Residues: CSARGDDRGQETQYF.